The rows below give T cell receptor beta chains drawn from one sample of a study of graft-versus-host responses after intestinal transplantation. Assay used: immunoSEQ multiplex PCR; TCRdb lists only in-frame clones, some missing. The sample shows under 45,000 clones, approximately 93% of them seen only once. The sequencing used PBMCs, collected around 730 days after intestinal transplantation. The receptors shown here come from a human patient who received an intestinal transplant, so some T cells may come from the graft donor. The CDR3 runs from the conserved cysteine through the conserved F or W. D genes are given only for firm matches. Clone size is stated in some rows and not others, as once, few, many or a class when expanded.

size	D	V	J	DNA	CDR3
.	TRBD2	TRBV5-6	TRBJ2-7	TGTGCCAGCAGCCCGACTAGCGGGAGGGGCGAGCAGTACTTC	CASSPTSGRGEQYF
.	TRBD1	TRBV15	TRBJ2-7	TGTGCCACCAGCAGAGATCTTCCGGGACAGATCCCCTACGAGCAGTACTTC	CATSRDLPGQIPYEQYF
.	TRBD2	TRBV15	TRBJ2-3	TGTGCCACCAGCAGATCGGGAGGGCCGGAGGCGCAGTATTTT	CATSRSGGPEAQYF
.	.	TRBV12-5	TRBJ2-3	TGTGCTAGTGGCCCTCCCTTGAGGCCAGATACGCAGTATTTT	CASGPPLRPDTQYF
.	TRBD1	TRBV14	TRBJ1-1	TGTGCCAGCAGCCTGAGACTCGGGACAGGGTCCCTGAACACTGAAGCTTTCTTT	CASSLRLGTGSLNTEAFF
.	TRBD2	TRBV14	TRBJ2-1	TGTGCCAGCAGCCAAAGTAGCGGGGGCTCCTACAATGAGCAGTTCTTC	CASSQSSGGSYNEQFF
.	.	TRBV6-9	TRBJ1-6	TGTGCCAGCAGCAAGGCGGACAGAGAGAATTCACCCCTCCACTTT	CASSKADRENSPLHF
.	.	TRBV6-5	TRBJ2-4	TGTGCCACCTCGGGGAGGCCCAAAAACATTCAGTACTTC	CATSGRPKNIQYF
.	.	TRBV10-3	TRBJ2-3	TGTGCCATCAGTGAGGGGAAGGTTGTTACAGATACGCAGTATTTT	CAISEGKVVTDTQYF
.	TRBD2	TRBV6-5	TRBJ2-1	TGTGCCAGCAGTTACTCTAGCGGGAGGGCCAATGAGCAGTTCTTC	CASSYSSGRANEQFF
once	.	TRBV29-1	TRBJ2-5	TGCAGCGTTGTTCGGCAGTCCCAAGAGACCCAGTACTTC	CSVVRQSQETQYF
once	.	TRBV1	TRBJ1-1	TGCACCAGCACCTCAATTATAGCCTTGAACACTGAAGCTTTCTTT	CTSTSIIALNTEAFF
.	.	TRBV4-1	TRBJ1-2	TGCGCCAGCAGCATCGAAGGCATCTACTATGGCTACACCTTC	CASSIEGIYYGYTF
once	.	TRBV5-6	TRBJ2-3	TGTGCCAGCAGCTTCTCTGGCAGCACAGATACGCAGTATTTT	CASSFSGSTDTQYF
.	.	TRBV19	TRBJ1-1	TGTGCCAGTAGTATTACAGGTAACACTGAAGCTTTCTTT	CASSITGNTEAFF
.	.	TRBV28	TRBJ2-5	TGTGCCAGCAGTTCATGGGGGTACCAAGAGACCCAGTACTTC	CASSSWGYQETQYF
few	.	TRBV2	TRBJ1-4	TGTGCCAGCAGTGAAGGGTTTGAAAAACTGTTTTTT	CASSEGFEKLFF
few	TRBD2	TRBV6-4	TRBJ2-3	TGTGCCAGCAGTCTGACTAGCGGGGGCACAGATACGCAGTATTTT	CASSLTSGGTDTQYF
.	TRBD1	TRBV5-1	TRBJ1-1	TGCGCCAGCAGCTTCAAACAGGGGCACACTGAAGCTTTCTTT	CASSFKQGHTEAFF
.	.	TRBV30	TRBJ1-1	TGTGCCTGGAGTGTACTCCCTGGTTTGACTGAAGCTTTCTTT	CAWSVLPGLTEAFF
.	TRBD1	TRBV28	TRBJ2-7	TGTGCCAGCAGTCCCCCGGACAGGGTATTGGACGAGCAGTACTTC	CASSPPDRVLDEQYF
.	TRBD2	TRBV28	TRBJ2-7	TGTGCCAGCAGGAATAGCGGGAGTGCGGGTTACGAGCAGTACTTC	CASRNSGSAGYEQYF
.	TRBD2	TRBV29-1	TRBJ2-1	TGCAGCGAACTAGCGGGGTCCTACAATGAGCAGTTCTTC	CSELAGSYNEQFF
.	.	TRBV12-5	TRBJ2-1	TGTGCTAGTGGTTTGGTGGGACGGCCAGCGGGCTACAATGAGCAGTTCTTC	CASGLVGRPAGYNEQFF
.	.	TRBV13	TRBJ1-5	TGTGCCAGCAGCTTAGGCGGCAGGAATCAGCCCCAGCATTTT	CASSLGGRNQPQHF
.	TRBD2	TRBV5-3	TRBJ2-1	TGTGCCAGAAGCGTGGGACTAGCGGGATACAATGAGCAGTTCTTC	CARSVGLAGYNEQFF
.	.	TRBV6-6	TRBJ2-5	TGTGCCAGCAGTTGGGACATCCAAGAGACCCAGTACTTC	CASSWDIQETQYF
.	.	TRBV7-9	TRBJ1-5	TGTGCCAGCAGCAAGAGGTGGGATCAGCCCCAGCATTTT	CASSKRWDQPQHF